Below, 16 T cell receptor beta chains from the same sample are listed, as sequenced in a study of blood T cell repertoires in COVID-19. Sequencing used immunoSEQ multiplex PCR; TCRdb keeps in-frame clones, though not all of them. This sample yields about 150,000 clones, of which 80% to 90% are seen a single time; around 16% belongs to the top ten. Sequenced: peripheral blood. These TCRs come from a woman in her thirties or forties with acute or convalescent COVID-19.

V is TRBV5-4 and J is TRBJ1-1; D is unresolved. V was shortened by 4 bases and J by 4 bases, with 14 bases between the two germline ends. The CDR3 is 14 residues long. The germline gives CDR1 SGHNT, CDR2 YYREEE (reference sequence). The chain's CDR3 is CASSLVEVGTEAFF. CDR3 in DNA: TGTGCCAGCAGCCTGGTGGAGGTTGGCACTGAAGCTTTCTTT.

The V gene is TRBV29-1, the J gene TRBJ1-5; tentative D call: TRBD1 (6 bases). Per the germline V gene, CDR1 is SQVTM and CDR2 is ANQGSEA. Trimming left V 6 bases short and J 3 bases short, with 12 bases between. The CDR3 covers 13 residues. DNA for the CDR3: TGCAGCGTCGTGGACAGCCTCAATCAGCCCCAGCATTTT. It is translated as CSVVDSLNQPQHF.

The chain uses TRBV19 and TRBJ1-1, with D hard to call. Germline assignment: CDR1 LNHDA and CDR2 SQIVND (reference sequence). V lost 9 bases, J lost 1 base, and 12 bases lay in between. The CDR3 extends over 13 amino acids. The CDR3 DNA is TGTGCCAGCGCGGTTGGCCCGAACACTGAAGCTTTCTTT. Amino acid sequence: CASAVGPNTEAFF.

CDR3 DNA: TGTGCCGGTACACTAGCGGGAGGGCCTGGGGCCAACGTCCTGACTTTC. This encodes CAGTLAGGPGANVLTF. The chain recombines TRBV30 with TRBJ2-6; 13 bases are shared with TRBD2. The V and J ends lost 8 bases and 2 bases, in that order; junction bases with no gene match: 6. Germline CDR1 reads GTSNPN; CDR2 reads SVGIG (reference sequence). The CDR3 sequence is 16 residues long.

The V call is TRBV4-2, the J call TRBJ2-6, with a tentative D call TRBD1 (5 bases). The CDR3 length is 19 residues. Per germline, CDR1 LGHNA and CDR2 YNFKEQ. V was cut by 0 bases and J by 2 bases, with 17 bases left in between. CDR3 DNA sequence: TGTGCCAGCAGCCAAGATAGTTTTAGCCAGGGCCCTGGGGCCAACGTCCTGACTTTC. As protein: CASSQDSFSQGPGANVLTF.

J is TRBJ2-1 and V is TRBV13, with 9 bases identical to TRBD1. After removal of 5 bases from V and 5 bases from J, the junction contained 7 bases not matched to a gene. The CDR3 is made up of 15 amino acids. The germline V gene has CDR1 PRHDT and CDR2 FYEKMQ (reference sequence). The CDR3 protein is CASSRRTGEDNEQFF. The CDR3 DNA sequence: TGTGCCAGCAGCCGTCGGACAGGGGAGGACAATGAGCAGTTCTTC.

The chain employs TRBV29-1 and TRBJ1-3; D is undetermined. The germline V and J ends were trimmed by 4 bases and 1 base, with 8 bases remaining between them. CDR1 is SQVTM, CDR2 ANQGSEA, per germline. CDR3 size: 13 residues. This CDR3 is CSVAFSSGNTIYF. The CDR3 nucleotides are TGCAGCGTTGCTTTCAGTTCTGGAAACACCATATATTTT.

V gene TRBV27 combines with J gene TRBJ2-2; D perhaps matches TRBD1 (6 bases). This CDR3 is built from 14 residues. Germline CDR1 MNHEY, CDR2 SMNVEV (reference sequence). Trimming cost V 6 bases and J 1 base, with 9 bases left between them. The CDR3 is CASSPGQNTGELFF. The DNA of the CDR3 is TGTGCCAGCAGCCCGGGACAGAACACCGGGGAGCTGTTTTTT.

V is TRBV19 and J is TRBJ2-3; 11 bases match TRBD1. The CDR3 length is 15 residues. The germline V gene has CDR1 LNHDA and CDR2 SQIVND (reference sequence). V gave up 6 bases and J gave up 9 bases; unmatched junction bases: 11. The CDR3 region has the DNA TGTGCCAGTAGCCCCGGGACAGGGGGAAAGGGGACGCAGTATTTT. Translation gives CASSPGTGGKGTQYF.

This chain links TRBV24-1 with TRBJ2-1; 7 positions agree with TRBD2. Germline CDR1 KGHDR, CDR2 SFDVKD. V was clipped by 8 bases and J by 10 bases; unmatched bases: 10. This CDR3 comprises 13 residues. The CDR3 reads CATNRLAKGEQFF. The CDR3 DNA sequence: TGTGCCACCAATAGACTAGCTAAGGGGGAGCAGTTCTTC.

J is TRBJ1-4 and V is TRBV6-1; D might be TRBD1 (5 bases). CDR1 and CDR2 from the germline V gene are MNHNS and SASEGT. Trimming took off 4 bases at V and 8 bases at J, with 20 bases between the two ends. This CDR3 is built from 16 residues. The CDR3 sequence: CASSAMSSGGNEKLFF. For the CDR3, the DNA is TGTGCCAGCAGTGCTATGTCGTCGGGGGGGAACGAAAAACTGTTTTTT.

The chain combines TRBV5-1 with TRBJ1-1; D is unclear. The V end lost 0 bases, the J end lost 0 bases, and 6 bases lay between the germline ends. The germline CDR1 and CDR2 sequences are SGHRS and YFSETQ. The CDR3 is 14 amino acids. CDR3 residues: CASSLGSMNTEAFF. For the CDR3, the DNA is TGCGCCAGCAGCTTGGGGAGCATGAACACTGAAGCTTTCTTT.

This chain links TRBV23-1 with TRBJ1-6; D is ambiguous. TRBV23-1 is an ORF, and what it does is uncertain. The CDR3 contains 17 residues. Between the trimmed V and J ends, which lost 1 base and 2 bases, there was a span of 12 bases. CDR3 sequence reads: CASSQWQWSTYNSPLHF. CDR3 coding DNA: TGCGCCAGCAGTCAATGGCAATGGAGCACCTATAATTCACCCCTCCACTTT.

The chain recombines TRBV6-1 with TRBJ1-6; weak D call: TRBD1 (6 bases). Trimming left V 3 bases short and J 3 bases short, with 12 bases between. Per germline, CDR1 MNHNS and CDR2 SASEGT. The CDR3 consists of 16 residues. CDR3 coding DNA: TGTGCCAGCAGTGACGGCAGGGGTAGCTATAATTCACCCCTCCACTTT. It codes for CASSDGRGSYNSPLHF.

CDR3 protein: CASTRGYGYTF. CDR3 DNA sequence: TGTGCCAGCACCAGGGGATATGGCTACACCTTC. The chain uses TRBV3-1 (or the pseudogene TRBV3-2) and TRBJ1-2, with D tentatively TRBD1 (6 bases). The CDR3 runs to 11 residues. Looked up from germline, CDR1 is LGHDT and CDR2 is YNNKEL (reference sequence). Trimming pared 7 bases from V and 5 bases from J, leaving 8 bases between.

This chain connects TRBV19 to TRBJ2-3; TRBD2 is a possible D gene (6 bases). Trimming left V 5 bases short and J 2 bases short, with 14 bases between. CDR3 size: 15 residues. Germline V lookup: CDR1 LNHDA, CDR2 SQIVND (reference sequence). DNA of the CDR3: TGTGCCAGTAGTCAACTAGCAGTCCCCACAGATACGCAGTATTTT. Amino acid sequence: CASSQLAVPTDTQYF. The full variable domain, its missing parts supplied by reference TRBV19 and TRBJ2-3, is DGGITQSPKYLFRKEGQNVTLSCEQNLNHDAMYWYRQDPGQGLRLIYYSQIVNDFQKGDIAEGYSVSREKKESFPLTVTSAQKNPTAFYLCASSQLAVPTDTQYFGPGTRLTVL.